The 10 T cell receptor beta chains given below trace back to one sample, sequenced in a study of blood T cells in healthy people across ages. Combining a sample-barcoded 5' primer with a J-beta primer mix, a second PCR ran for roughly 7 to 11 cycles. TCRdb itself ran the 5' RACE reads through MiXCR, one entry per CDR3 protein. The repertoire includes 650,000 to 950,000 distinct CDR3 sequences, approximately 48% of them detected once, and around 21% sits in the top ten. The sequencing sample was made of blood. The receptor source for this set is a man aged 55 to 70 in good health.

The chain uses TRBV3-1 and TRBJ2-4; D tentatively reads TRBD1 or TRBD2 (5 bases each). The last part of the DNA fits TRBJ2-7 better; the J call may be wrong. Per the germline V gene, CDR1 is LGHDT and CDR2 is YNNKEL (reference sequence). The CDR3 has 15 residues. The CDR3 sequence: CASSRSNGGYYEQYF. The CDR3 DNA follows: TGTGCCAGCAGCCGTTCCAATGGGGGATACTACGAGCAGTACTTC.

Details on this clonotype: A read error may explain this, as a much larger clone is one base away. The chain employs TRBV10-3 and TRBJ2-7, with a tentative D call TRBD2 (6 bases). Germline V gene data show CDR1 as ENHRY and CDR2 as SYGVKD. The V gene lost 0 bases and the J gene lost 7 bases, with 22 bases spanning the gap. The CDR3 extends over 17 amino acids. Written as DNA, the CDR3 is TGTGCCATCAGTGAGTCATGGCGGGGCGGCTCCTACAATGAGCAGTACTTC. The encoded protein is CAISESWRGGSYNEQYF.

The chain is built from TRBV20-1 and TRBJ1-6; possible D gene TRBD1, 5 bases. V was cut by 0 bases and J by 7 bases, with 7 bases left in between. The germline V gene encodes CDR1 DFQATT and CDR2 SNEGSKA (reference sequence). The CDR3 is 13 residues long. CDR3 region: CSARDGGNSPLHF. The DNA of the CDR3 is TGCAGTGCTAGAGATGGGGGGAATTCACCCCTCCACTTT.

With regard to this clonotype: A read error may produce the germline difference seen at one junction end. The rearrangement links TRBV4-3 to TRBJ2-2; D not resolved. CDR1 is LGHNA, CDR2 YSLEER, per germline. The CDR3 has 14 amino acids. CDR3 loop: CASRQEGQVGELFF. The CDR3 DNA reads TGCGCCAGCAGGCAAGAAGGGCAGGTCGGGGAGCTGTTTTTT.

The J gene is TRBJ2-2, the V gene TRBV12-3 or TRBV12-4, with D tentatively TRBD2 (6 bases). The length of the CDR3 is 15 residues. The V gene lost 1 base and the J gene lost 5 bases, with 11 bases spanning the gap. The CDR3 here is CASSLGPGRTGELFF. The CDR3 nucleotides read TGTGCCAGCAGTTTAGGTCCGGGGAGGACCGGGGAGCTGTTTTTT.

CDR3 DNA sequence: TGCAGTGCTAGGAGCGGGGGACGAGCGGGGGCCACAGATACGCAGTATTTT. It is translated as CSARSGGRAGATDTQYF. The chain recombines TRBV20-1 with TRBJ2-3; 8 nucleotides agree with TRBD2. Looked up from germline, CDR1 is DFQATT and CDR2 is SNEGSKA (reference sequence). This CDR3 spans 17 amino acids. With V trimmed by 3 bases and J by 2 bases, 13 bases remained unmatched.

The J gene is TRBJ2-6, the V gene TRBV10-3, with 8 bases lining up with TRBD2. In germline, CDR1 is ENHRY, CDR2 SYGVKD. The CDR3 extends over 18 amino acids. Germline trimming cut 3 bases from V and 0 bases from J; bases unmatched to any gene: 7. The CDR3 sequence is CAISDLLGRGSGANVLTF. The DNA of the CDR3 is TGTGCCATCAGTGACTTACTCGGGAGGGGCTCTGGGGCCAACGTCCTGACTTTC.

This clonotype occurred a few times. CDR3 in DNA: TGCAGCGTTGCGACGGCCACTTACGAGCAGTACTTC. Translated: CSVATATYEQYF. The genes are TRBV29-1 and TRBJ2-7; D remains unclear. Looked up from germline, CDR1 is SQVTM and CDR2 is ANQGSEA. V was pared by 4 bases and J by 4 bases, with 11 bases between. The CDR3 has 12 amino acids.

Worth noting for this clonotype: Germline and junction disagree at one end, which may indicate a read error. The J gene is TRBJ1-2, the V gene TRBV20-1; D is unresolved. The CDR3 runs to 15 residues. Germline assignment: CDR1 DFQATT and CDR2 SNEGSKA (reference sequence). The CDR3 protein is CSARALESISCGYTF. The DNA of the CDR3 is TGCAGTGCCAGAGCGTTAGAATCGATCTCTTGTGGCTACACCTTC.

The chain recombines TRBV12-3 or TRBV12-4 with TRBJ1-2; D not certain. This CDR3 is built from 12 residues. V lost 2 bases, J lost 6 bases, and 7 bases lay in between. CDR3 protein: CASSLKWDGYTF. For the CDR3, the DNA is TGTGCCAGCAGTTTAAAGTGGGATGGCTACACCTTC.